What follows are 18 T cell receptor beta chains derived from one specimen sequenced in a study of cytotoxic CD8 clonotypes in ibrutinib-treated CLL. Produced via immunoSEQ multiplex PCR; TCRdb's table is partial and in-frame only. The sample lists about 140,000 clones; about 80% were seen once. The sequencing here drew on PBMCs, taken after 12 months of ibrutinib treatment. These receptor sequences come from a human donor with chronic lymphocytic leukemia.

The CDR3 DNA reads TGTGCCAGCAGCTTAGGGACAGGAAACCTCTATGGCTACACCTTC. Translating it yields CASSLGTGNLYGYTF. This rearrangement joins TRBV5-6 to TRBJ1-2, with 8 bases fitting TRBD1. The CDR3 is made up of 15 amino acids. Looked up from germline, CDR1 is SGHDT and CDR2 is YYEEEE. V was clipped by 2 bases and J by 4 bases; unmatched bases: 7.

CDR3 bases: TGTGCCAGTATCCCCACTCAGAACACTGAAGCTTTCTTT. Amino acid sequence: CASIPTQNTEAFF. The genes are TRBV19 and TRBJ1-1; D remains ambiguous. V was cut by 7 bases and J by 1 base, with 10 bases left in between. Germline-derived CDR1 and CDR2 are LNHDA and SQIVND (reference sequence). The CDR3 runs to 13 residues.

This clone has only one observation. This sequence joins TRBV7-8 and TRBJ2-3, with D tentatively TRBD2 (6 bases). Looked up from germline, CDR1 is SGHVS and CDR2 is FQNEAQ. Trimming cost V 5 bases and J 2 bases, with 14 bases left between them. There are 15 residues in the CDR3. The CDR3 DNA follows: TGTGCCAGCAGCCCATCTAGCGACCTCACAGATACGCAGTATTTT. It encodes CASSPSSDLTDTQYF.

The chain recombines TRBV27 with TRBJ2-7; 12 bases line up with TRBD1. The CDR3 has 16 residues. V lost 6 bases to trimming and J lost 4 bases; unmatched junction nucleotides: 10. From germline, CDR1 is MNHEY and CDR2 SMNVEV (reference sequence). CDR3 amino acids: CASSRAGTGGVYEQYF. CDR3 sequence (DNA): TGTGCCAGCAGCCGCGCGGGGACAGGGGGCGTTTACGAGCAGTACTTC.

The rearrangement uses TRBV28 and TRBJ2-7; 11 bases line up with TRBD2. CDR1 and CDR2 (germline): MDHEN, SYDVKM. After removal of 8 bases from V and 3 bases from J, the junction contained 9 bases not matched to a gene. The CDR3 length is 15 residues. CDR3 nucleotide sequence: TGTGCCAGCCGCCGACTAGCGGGGACAAGCTACGAGCAGTACTTC. This gives the protein CASRRLAGTSYEQYF.

V gene TRBV27 combines with J gene TRBJ1-2, with D uncertain. The length of the CDR3 is 11 residues. Deletions cut 10 bases from V and 4 bases from J, with 10 bases between. Looked up from germline, CDR1 is MNHEY and CDR2 is SMNVEV (reference sequence). CDR3 sequence: CATRLGYGYTF. CDR3 DNA sequence: TGTGCCACCCGCTTGGGCTATGGCTACACCTTC.

This chain uses TRBV19 with TRBJ1-1, with TRBD1 matching over 7 bases. CDR1 LNHDA and CDR2 SQIVND come from the germline V gene (reference sequence). The CDR3 totals 16 residues. The V segment lost 7 bases and the J segment 0 bases; nucleotides outside the gene matches: 11. CDR3 protein: CASKAPGQPMNTEAFF. The CDR3 DNA sequence: TGTGCCAGTAAGGCCCCGGGACAGCCCATGAACACTGAAGCTTTCTTT. The full variable domain, rest sourced from reference TRBV19 and TRBJ1-1, is DGGITQSPKYLFRKEGQNVTLSCEQNLNHDAMYWYRQDPGQGLRLIYYSQIVNDFQKGDIAEGYSVSREKKESFPLTVTSAQKNPTAFYLCASKAPGQPMNTEAFFGQGTRLTVV.

The genes are TRBV5-1 and TRBJ1-1, with unresolved D. With 1 base removed from V and 1 base from J, the gap between germline ends came to 8 bases. This CDR3 has 14 amino acids. The germline CDR1 and CDR2 sequences are SGHRS and YFSETQ. CDR3 in DNA: TGCGCCAGCAGCTTGCAGTCAGGGAACACTGAAGCTTTCTTT. It yields the protein CASSLQSGNTEAFF.

This clone was detected a few times. The chain has TRBV5-6 and TRBJ2-1, with TRBD2 matching 11 bases. V gave up 3 bases and J gave up 4 bases; unmatched junction bases: 6. CDR3 size: 16 residues. The germline V gene encodes CDR1 SGHDT and CDR2 YYEEEE. DNA for the CDR3: TGTGCCAGCAGCTCGGTAGCGGGGGGGAAGTACAATGAGCAGTTCTTC. Protein product: CASSSVAGGKYNEQFF.

This clone was observed a handful of times. J is TRBJ2-4 and V is TRBV19; 8 positions agree with TRBD1. J was trimmed by 0 bases and V by 3 bases; bases with no gene match: 7. The V gene's germline CDR1 is LNHDA and CDR2 SQIVND (reference sequence). This CDR3 has 17 residues. The CDR3 nucleotides read TGTGCCAGTAGTATTGCAGGGGGCATGGGAGCCAAAAACATTCAGTACTTC. This translates into CASSIAGGMGAKNIQYF. Full variable domain (rest looked up from reference TRBV19 and TRBJ2-4): DGGITQSPKYLFRKEGQNVTLSCEQNLNHDAMYWYRQDPGQGLRLIYYSQIVNDFQKGDIAEGYSVSREKKESFPLTVTSAQKNPTAFYLCASSIAGGMGAKNIQYFGAGTRLSVL.

The chain employs TRBV28 and TRBJ2-7; 7 bases map to TRBD1. CDR1 MDHEN and CDR2 SYDVKM come from the germline V gene. This CDR3 comprises 15 residues. V was clipped by 8 bases and J by 3 bases; unmatched bases: 13. This CDR3 is CASRSAGTDLYEQYF. As DNA, the CDR3 is TGTGCCAGCCGATCCGCCGGGACAGATCTCTACGAGCAGTACTTC. Based on the CDR3 plus reference TRBV28 and TRBJ2-7, the full variable domain is DVKVTQSSRYLVKRTGEKVFLECVQDMDHENMFWYRQDPGLGLRLIYFSYDVKMKEKGDIPEGYSVSREKKERFSLILESASTNQTSMYLCASRSAGTDLYEQYFGPGTRLTVT.

The V call is TRBV7-3, the J call TRBJ2-2; 7 bases fit TRBD2. This CDR3 has 17 amino acids. Germline CDR1 SGHTA, CDR2 FQGTGA. The V and J ends lost 5 bases and 4 bases, in that order; junction bases with no gene match: 13. CDR3 residues: CASSPTSAGLVTGELFF. DNA for the CDR3: TGTGCCAGCAGCCCAACTAGCGCAGGTTTGGTCACCGGGGAGCTGTTTTTT.

This clone came up a few times. The chain links TRBV6-1 to TRBJ1-1; 9 bases match TRBD1. Germline-derived CDR1 and CDR2 are MNHNS and SASEGT. With 4 bases clipped from V and 1 base from J, the junction kept 4 bases outside the gene matches. The CDR3 extends over 15 amino acids. The CDR3 nucleotides are TGTGCCAGCAGTGCCACACAGGGGGCGAACACTGAAGCTTTCTTT. Translating it yields CASSATQGANTEAFF.

The chain is built from TRBV6-5 and TRBJ2-7, with 13 bases fitting TRBD2. The V segment lost 7 bases and the J segment 6 bases; nucleotides outside the gene matches: 6. Germline CDR1 MNHEY, CDR2 SVGAGI. This CDR3 is built from 14 residues. CDR3 residues: CASNLLAGGREQYF. CDR3 coding DNA: TGTGCCAGCAACTTACTAGCGGGGGGGCGCGAGCAGTACTTC.

The rearrangement joins TRBV28 to TRBJ1-2; no definite D call. Germline V lookup: CDR1 MDHEN, CDR2 SYDVKM. The CDR3 extends over 15 amino acids. The ends were cut back, 4 bases at V and 0 bases at J, with 12 bases in the middle. The CDR3 sequence is CASSSSLIANYGYTF. The CDR3 coding sequence is TGTGCCAGCAGTTCCTCCCTCATCGCTAACTATGGCTACACCTTC.

The chain is built from TRBV9 and TRBJ2-7; 9 bases line up with TRBD2. Unmatched junction bases numbered 14, after V lost 0 bases and J lost 4 bases. CDR3 length: 18 amino acids. Germline lookup yields CDR1 SGDLS and CDR2 YYNGEE. The CDR3 nucleotides are TGTGCCAGCAGCGTAGGGCTAGCGGGATCCCCGTTCCTATACGAGCAGTACTTC. This translates into CASSVGLAGSPFLYEQYF.

The gene calls are TRBV19 and TRBJ1-4; unclear D gene. Trimming removed 4 bases at V and 8 bases at J, with 17 bases between. Germline V gives CDR1 LNHDA, CDR2 SQIVND (reference sequence). This CDR3 comprises 15 residues. CDR3 amino acids: CASSKVALLGEKLFF. In nucleotides, the CDR3 is TGTGCCAGTAGTAAGGTGGCGCTTTTGGGAGAAAAACTGTTTTTT.

The J gene is TRBJ1-1, the V gene TRBV30; TRBD1 matches 12 bases. J was trimmed by 1 base and V by 5 bases; bases with no gene match: 14. Germline V gene lookup returns CDR1 GTSNPN and CDR2 SVGIG (reference sequence). The CDR3 runs to 18 residues. The CDR3 region is CAWALAPGTGGANTEAFF. The DNA of the CDR3 is TGTGCCTGGGCCCTAGCACCCGGGACAGGGGGCGCGAACACTGAAGCTTTCTTT.